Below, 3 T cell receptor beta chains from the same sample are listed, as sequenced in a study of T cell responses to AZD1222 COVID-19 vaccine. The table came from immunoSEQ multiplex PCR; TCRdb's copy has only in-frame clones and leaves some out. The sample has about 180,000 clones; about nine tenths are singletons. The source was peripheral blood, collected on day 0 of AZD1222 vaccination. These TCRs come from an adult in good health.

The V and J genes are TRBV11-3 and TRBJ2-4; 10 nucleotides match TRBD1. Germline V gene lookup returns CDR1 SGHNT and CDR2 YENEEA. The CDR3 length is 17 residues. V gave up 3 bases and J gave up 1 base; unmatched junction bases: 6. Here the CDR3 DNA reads TGTGCCAGCAGCTTCCGGGGGACAGGGGTGGCCAAAAACATTCAGTACTTC. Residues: CASSFRGTGVAKNIQYF.

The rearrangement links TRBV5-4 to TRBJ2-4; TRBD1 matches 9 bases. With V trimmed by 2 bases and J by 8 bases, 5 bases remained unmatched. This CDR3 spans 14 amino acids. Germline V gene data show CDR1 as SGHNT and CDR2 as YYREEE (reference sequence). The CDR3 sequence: CASSFRDRDDIQYF. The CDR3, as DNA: TGTGCCAGCAGCTTCCGGGACAGGGATGACATTCAGTACTTC.

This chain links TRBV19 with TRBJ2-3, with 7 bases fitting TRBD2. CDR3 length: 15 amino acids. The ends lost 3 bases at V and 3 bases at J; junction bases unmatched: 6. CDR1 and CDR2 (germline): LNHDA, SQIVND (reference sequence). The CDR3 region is CASSIKPSGTDTQYF. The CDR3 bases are TGTGCCAGTAGTATTAAGCCTAGCGGTACAGATACGCAGTATTTT.